The 9 T cell receptor beta chains below were found in one sample sequenced in a study of blood T cells in healthy people across ages. PCR was performed a second time for roughly 7 to 11 cycles using a sample-barcoded 5' primer and a J-beta primer mix. TCRdb re-derived calls from the 5' RACE reads in MiXCR, one entry per CDR3 protein. The sample contains roughly 1 million distinct CDR3 sequences, approximately 25% of which appear only once. Separately, the same data were catalogued under a study of T cells of mothers and their children.

The sequencing sample was made of blood. The source is a girl aged 2 to 10 in good health.

This clonotype was recorded a few times. This chain links TRBV2 with TRBJ2-1; TRBD2 aligns across 8 bases. V dropped 7 bases and J dropped 2; count of bases not matched to a gene: 4. Germline CDR1 SNHLY, CDR2 FYNNEI. CDR3 length: 14 amino acids. CDR3: CASNDGGAYNEQFF. The CDR3 DNA sequence: TGTGCCAGCAACGACGGGGGGGCCTACAATGAGCAGTTCTTC.

This chain connects TRBV11-2 to TRBJ1-1, with a possible D match to TRBD1 (6 bases). The germline V gene encodes CDR1 SGHAT and CDR2 FQNNGV. Trimming removed 3 bases at V and 5 bases at J, with 16 bases between. This CDR3 has 15 amino acids. The CDR3 bases are TGTGCCAGCAGCTTGAGGGGGGCACGAATGACTGAAGCTTTCTTT. It encodes CASSLRGARMTEAFF.

The CDR3, as DNA: TGCAGTGCTAGCCTCTATATCCAGGGCACTGAAGCTTTCTTT. Translating gives CSASLYIQGTEAFF. The genes are TRBV20-1 and TRBJ1-1; D might be TRBD1 (5 bases). V was pared by 3 bases and J by 4 bases, with 15 bases between. This CDR3 comprises 14 residues. The V gene's germline CDR1 is DFQATT and CDR2 SNEGSKA (reference sequence).

There are a few counts of this clonotype. The V and J genes are TRBV28 and TRBJ1-5, with unresolved D. V was clipped by 6 bases and J by 6 bases, with 12 bases between them. The CDR3 sequence is 13 residues long. In germline, CDR1 is MDHEN, CDR2 SYDVKM. The CDR3 is CASRLREVQPQHF. In DNA form, the CDR3 reads TGTGCCAGCAGGTTAAGGGAGGTTCAGCCCCAGCATTTT.

The J gene is TRBJ2-5, the V gene TRBV28; D remains ambiguous. The J call may not be correct, given that the DNA end is closer to TRBJ2-7. The CDR3 has 14 residues. Germline V lookup: CDR1 MDHEN, CDR2 SYDVKM. CDR3 coding DNA: TGTGCCAGCATTAAAGCGACACTTTCCTACGAGCAGTACTTC. Amino acid sequence: CASIKATLSYEQYF.

This clonotype occurred a few times. The V and J genes are TRBV11-2 and TRBJ2-1; D is unclear. Deletions cut 10 bases from V and 3 bases from J, with 13 bases between. Germline CDR1 is SGHAT and CDR2 is FQNNGV. The CDR3 sequence is 13 residues long. The DNA of the CDR3 is TGTGCCACCGTAGCTGGGTACTACAATGAGCAGTTCTTC. This codes for CATVAGYYNEQFF.

Details on this clonotype: This sequence may be a read error, since a much larger clone differs from it by one base. The chain combines TRBV2 with TRBJ1-2; unclear D gene. V dropped 0 bases and J dropped 7 bases, with 0 bases sitting between them. The CDR3 is made up of 10 amino acids. Germline V gene data show CDR1 as SNHLY and CDR2 as FYNNEI. CDR3 residues: CASSEAGYTF. CDR3 nucleotides: TGTGCCAGCAGTGAAGCTGGCTACACCTTC. Complete variable domain (other parts from reference TRBV2 and TRBJ1-2): EPEVTQTPSHQVTQMGQEVILRCVPISNHLYFYWYRQILGQKVEFLVSFYNNEISEKSEIFDDQFSVERPDGSNFTLKIRSTKLEDSAMYFCASSEAGYTFGSGTRLTVV.

The chain carries TRBV7-2 and TRBJ1-3; maybe TRBD1 (5 bases). Germline V lookup: CDR1 SGHTA, CDR2 FQGNSA. Trimming pared 3 bases from V and 1 base from J, leaving 10 bases between. The CDR3 is made up of 15 amino acids. The CDR3 nucleotides read TGTGCCAGCAGCTTTGGCGAGGGGTCTGGAAACACCATATATTTT. This codes for CASSFGEGSGNTIYF.

This chain joins TRBV20-1 and TRBJ2-5; D may be TRBD2 (6 bases). The CDR3 runs 13 residues. Trimming shortened V by 6 bases and J by 11 bases, and 22 bases separated the two germline ends. Germline CDR1 reads DFQATT; CDR2 reads SNEGSKA (reference sequence). Here the CDR3 reads CSAPGLRSSEQYF. CDR3 sequence (DNA): TGCAGTGCCCCGGGACTCAGGTCTTCGGAGCAGTACTTC.